This T cell receptor (beta chain) derives from a study of CDR3 diversity in severe acne. TCRdb reprocessed the PCR reads via MiXCR and lists one record per CDR3 protein. Here the sample spans 85,000 to 120,000 distinct CDR3 sequences, roughly half being singletons. This sequence was found in a male donor with acne. Sequences were obtained from blood.

The DNA of the CDR3 is TGTGCCAGCAGCTTGGGACAGGGGTCGATCTACGAGCAGTACTTC. It encodes CASSLGQGSIYEQYF. The chain joins TRBV11-2 to TRBJ2-7, with 10 bases matching TRBD1. The ends lost 3 bases at V and 3 bases at J; junction bases unmatched: 5. CDR1 is SGHAT and CDR2 is FQNNGV in the germline V gene. The length of the CDR3 is 15 residues. Full variable domain (missing parts from reference TRBV11-2 and TRBJ2-7): EAGVAQSPRYKIIEKRQSVAFWCNPISGHATLYWYQQILGQGPKLLIQFQNNGVVDDSQLPKDRFSAERLKGVDSTLKIQPAKLEDSAVYLCASSLGQGSIYEQYFGPGTRLTVT.